This T cell receptor beta chain was captured in a study of siplizumab effects on memory and regulatory T cells. Here immunoSEQ multiplex PCR was the method, and the copy in TCRdb shows in-frame clones only, minus some. The sample shows about 69,000 clones, 75% to 90% of them seen only once. V was cut by 2 bases and J by 3 bases, with 23 bases left in between. CDR3 length equals 18 residues. Germline V gene lookup returns CDR1 MNHEY and CDR2 SMNVEV (reference sequence). V gene TRBV27 combines with J gene TRBJ2-7, with D perhaps matching TRBD1 (6 bases). The source of this sequence is a human donor in good health. The sample taken for sequencing was Tregs sorted from blood. The CDR3 protein is CASSLRDTGVGPYYEQYF. In DNA, the CDR3 is TGTGCCAGCAGTTTACGGGACACTGGGGTGGGTCCATACTACGAGCAGTACTTC.